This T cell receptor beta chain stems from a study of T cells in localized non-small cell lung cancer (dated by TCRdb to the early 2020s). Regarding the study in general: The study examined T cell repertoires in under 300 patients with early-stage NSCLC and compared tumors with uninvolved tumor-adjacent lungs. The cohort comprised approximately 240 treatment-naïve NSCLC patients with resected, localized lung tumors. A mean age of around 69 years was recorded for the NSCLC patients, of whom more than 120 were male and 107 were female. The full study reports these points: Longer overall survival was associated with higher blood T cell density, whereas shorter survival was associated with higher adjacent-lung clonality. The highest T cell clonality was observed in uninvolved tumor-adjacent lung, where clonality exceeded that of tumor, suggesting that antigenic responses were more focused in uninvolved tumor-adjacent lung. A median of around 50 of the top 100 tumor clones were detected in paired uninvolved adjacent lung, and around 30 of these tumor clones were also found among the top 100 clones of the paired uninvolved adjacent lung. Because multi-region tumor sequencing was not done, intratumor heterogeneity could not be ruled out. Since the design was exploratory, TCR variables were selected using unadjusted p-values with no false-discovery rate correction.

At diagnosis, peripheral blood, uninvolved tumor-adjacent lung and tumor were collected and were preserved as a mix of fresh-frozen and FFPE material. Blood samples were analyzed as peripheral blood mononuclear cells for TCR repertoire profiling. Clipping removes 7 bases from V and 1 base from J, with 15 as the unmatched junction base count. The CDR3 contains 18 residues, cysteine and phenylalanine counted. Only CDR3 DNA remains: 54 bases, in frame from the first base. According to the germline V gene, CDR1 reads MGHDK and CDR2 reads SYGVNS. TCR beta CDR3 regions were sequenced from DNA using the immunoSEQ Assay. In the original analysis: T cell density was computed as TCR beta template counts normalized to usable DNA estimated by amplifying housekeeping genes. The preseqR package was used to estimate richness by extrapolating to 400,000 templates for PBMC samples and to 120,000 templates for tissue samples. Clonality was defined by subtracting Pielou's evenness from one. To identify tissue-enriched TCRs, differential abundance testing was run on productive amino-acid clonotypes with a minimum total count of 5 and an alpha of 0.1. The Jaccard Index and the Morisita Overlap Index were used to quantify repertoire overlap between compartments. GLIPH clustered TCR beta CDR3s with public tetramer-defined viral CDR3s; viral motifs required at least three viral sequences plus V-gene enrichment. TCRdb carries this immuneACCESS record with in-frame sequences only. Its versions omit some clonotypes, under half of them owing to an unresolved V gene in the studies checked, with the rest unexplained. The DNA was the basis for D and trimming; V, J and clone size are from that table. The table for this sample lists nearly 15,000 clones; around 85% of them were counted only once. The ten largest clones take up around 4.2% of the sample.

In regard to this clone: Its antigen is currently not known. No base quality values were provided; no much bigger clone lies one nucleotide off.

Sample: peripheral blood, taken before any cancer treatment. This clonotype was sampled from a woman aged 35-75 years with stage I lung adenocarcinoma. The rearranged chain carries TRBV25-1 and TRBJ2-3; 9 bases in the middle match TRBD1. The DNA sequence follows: TGTGCCAGCACCGAAATGGCCCCCGGGACAGGGCGCACAGATACGCAGTATTTT. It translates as CASTEMAPGTGRTDTQYF.